These T cell receptor beta chains were read from a single sample in a study of blood T cell repertoires in COVID-19. Profiling relied on immunoSEQ multiplex PCR, and the TCRdb table lists in-frame clones only, not all of them. This table has approximately 67,000 clones, about 91% appearing once. The sample taken for sequencing was peripheral blood. The source of these receptors is a woman aged 55-70 years with active COVID-19. Both conserved end residues are part of each CDR3. D genes are given only for firm matches. The size of a clone is reported for some rows only, either as once, few or many, or as a class for expanded clones.

J gene	V gene	D gene	clone size	CDR3 protein	CDR3 DNA
TRBJ2-1	TRBV20-1	TRBD1	NA	CSSRGRREQFF	TGCAGTTCAAGGGGGCGGCGTGAGCAGTTCTTC
TRBJ2-3	TRBV4-2	NA	NA	CASSQEGRWSSGTDTQYF	TGTGCCAGCAGCCAAGAAGGCAGGTGGTCCTCGGGCACAGATACGCAGTATTTT
TRBJ1-2	TRBV28	NA	NA	CASSSPTSRSEAYGYTF	TGTGCCAGCAGTTCACCCACGAGTCGTTCGGAGGCCTATGGCTACACCTTC
TRBJ1-2	TRBV5-1	TRBD1	NA	CASSLGQTYGYTF	TGCGCCAGCAGCCTGGGACAGACCTATGGCTACACCTTC
TRBJ2-1	TRBV30	NA	NA	CAWTIDNEQFF	TGTGCCTGGACCATAGACAATGAGCAGTTCTTC
TRBJ1-2	TRBV6-5	NA	NA	CASSRQSLANYGYTF	TGTGCCAGCAGTCGACAGTCCCTAGCTAACTATGGCTACACCTTC
TRBJ1-2	TRBV7-8	NA	NA	CASSPRDGSNYGYTF	TGTGCCAGCAGCCCCCGGGATGGGTCTAACTATGGCTACACCTTC
TRBJ1-2	TRBV7-8	NA	NA	CASSHGTGAGYTF	TGTGCCAGCAGCCACGGAACAGGAGCTGGCTACACCTTC
TRBJ2-5	TRBV3-1/TRBV3-2	NA	NA	CASSQGGTGAKETQYF	TGTGCCAGCAGCCAAGGAGGGACGGGAGCGAAAGAGACCCAGTACTTC
TRBJ2-2	TRBV10-2	NA	NA	CASAVSSAHTGELFF	TGCGCCAGCGCCGTCAGTAGCGCGCACACCGGGGAGCTGTTTTTT
TRBJ2-1	TRBV6-5	TRBD2	NA	CASSYGTSSYNEQFF	TGTGCCAGCAGTTACGGGACTAGCTCCTACAATGAGCAGTTCTTC
TRBJ2-2	TRBV3-1/TRBV3-2	TRBD2	NA	CASSHASGSDTGELFF	TGTGCCAGCAGCCACGCTAGCGGGAGCGACACCGGGGAGCTGTTTTTT
TRBJ2-1	TRBV9	TRBD1	NA	CASSVGTGRAEEQFF	TGTGCCAGCAGCGTCGGGACAGGGCGCGCTGAGGAGCAGTTCTTC
TRBJ2-2	TRBV28	TRBD2	NA	CASRSGLAGETGELFF	TGTGCCAGCAGATCTGGACTAGCGGGAGAAACCGGGGAGCTGTTTTTT
TRBJ1-4	TRBV5-1	TRBD1	NA	CASSPGTGGEKLFF	TGCGCCAGCTCCCCCGGGACAGGGGGCGAAAAACTGTTTTTT
TRBJ2-5	TRBV5-4	TRBD1	NA	CASRPGQGGLETQYF	TGTGCCAGCAGGCCCGGACAGGGCGGGTTGGAGACCCAGTACTTC
TRBJ1-1	TRBV19	TRBD1	few	CASSPGTGSTEAFF	TGTGCCAGTAGTCCGGGGACAGGTTCGACTGAAGCTTTCTTT
TRBJ2-6	TRBV7-7	NA	few	CASSPTVWGPSSGANVLTF	TGTGCCAGCAGCCCTACTGTGTGGGGGCCGAGCTCTGGGGCCAACGTCCTGACTTTC
TRBJ1-5	TRBV20-1	TRBD1	NA	CSASIGGQGRNQPQHF	TGCAGTGCTAGTATTGGTGGACAGGGAAGGAATCAGCCCCAGCATTTT
TRBJ2-3	TRBV20-1	NA	NA	CSVQSTDTQYF	TGCAGTGTCCAGAGCACAGATACGCAGTATTTT
TRBJ2-1	TRBV18	NA	once	CASSLRQETYNEQFF	TGTGCCAGCTCACTTCGACAGGAAACCTACAATGAGCAGTTCTTC
TRBJ2-3	TRBV12-5	NA	NA	CASGPGPAGTDTQYF	TGTGCTAGTGGACCCGGCCCAGCGGGCACAGATACGCAGTATTTT
TRBJ1-5	TRBV6-2/TRBV6-3	NA	NA	CASSSGYSNQPQHF	TGTGCCAGCAGTTCAGGTTATAGCAATCAGCCCCAGCATTTT
TRBJ2-2	TRBV5-1	TRBD1	NA	CASSLSGTDLNTGELFF	TGCGCCAGCAGCCTATCCGGGACAGACTTGAACACCGGGGAGCTGTTTTTT
TRBJ1-3	TRBV5-1	NA	NA	CASSRGPKIRGTGNTIYF	TGCGCCAGCAGCCGGGGCCCAAAGATCAGGGGAACCGGAAACACCATATATTTT
TRBJ2-4	TRBV2	TRBD2	NA	CASRALAGGRLAKNIQYF	TGTGCCAGCAGGGCACTAGCGGGAGGGAGACTAGCCAAAAACATTCAGTACTTC